These 12 T cell receptor beta chains were sequenced from one sample in a study of T cells in Graves' hyperthyroidism and ophthalmopathy. RNA transcripts served as the template for amplifying TCR beta CDR3 regions. With the HTBI primer set, the TCR CDR3 went through a first round of RT-PCR. TCRdb used MiXCR to reprocess the multiplex PCR reads, holding one entry per CDR3 protein. The top ten hold approximately 7.2% of the sample, which has over 650,000 distinct CDR3 sequences, 45% seen once. The sequenced sample was peripheral blood or thyroid tissue (not recorded which). The receptors come from an adult man with Graves' disease, either hyperthyroidism or ophthalmopathy (not recorded which).

The chain uses TRBV29-1 and TRBJ1-5, with 7 bases identical to TRBD1. Unmatched junction bases numbered 11, after V lost 8 bases and J lost 4 bases. The CDR3 runs 14 residues. Germline CDR1 is SQVTM and CDR2 is ANQGSEA. The CDR3 DNA follows: TGCAGCACGACCGGGGGACAGACAAATCAGCCCCAGCATTTT. This sequence encodes CSTTGGQTNQPQHF.

The chain combines TRBV7-4 with TRBJ2-7, with 9 bases matching TRBD2. CDR1 and CDR2 (germline): SGHVT, SQSDAQ. The CDR3 sequence is 18 residues long. The J segment lost 4 bases and the V segment lost 3 bases, leaving 16 bases of the junction unmatched. CDR3 residues: CASSFTPPIAGVVYEQYF. Written as DNA, the CDR3 is TGTGCCAGCAGCTTTACCCCCCCCATAGCGGGAGTGGTTTACGAGCAGTACTTC.

The genes are TRBV10-1 and TRBJ1-2; possibly TRBD1 for D (5 bases). CDR1 is WNHNN and CDR2 is SYGVQD in the germline V gene (reference sequence). The CDR3 runs 11 residues. Trimming shortened V by 8 bases and J by 6 bases, and 10 bases separated the two germline ends. CDR3 loop: CASLVGDGYTF. The CDR3 DNA sequence: TGCGCCAGCTTAGTAGGGGATGGCTACACCTTC.

The CDR3 sequence is CASSLDAWTGNTEAFF. The DNA of the CDR3 is TGTGCCAGCAGTTTAGATGCTTGGACAGGGAACACTGAAGCTTTCTTT. This sequence joins TRBV12-3 or TRBV12-4 and TRBJ1-1; 7 bases line up with TRBD1. There are 16 residues in the CDR3. Trimming cost V 1 base and J 1 base; bases outside gene matches: 6.

This chain connects TRBV10-2 to TRBJ1-1, with D perhaps matching TRBD1 (6 bases). The CDR3 sequence is 11 residues long. Germline CDR1 and CDR2: WSHSY and SAAADI. V dropped 8 bases and J dropped 3 bases, with 7 bases sitting between them. The CDR3 region has the DNA TGCGCCAGCGGACAGCACACTGAAGCTTTCTTT. Protein product: CASGQHTEAFF.

Comments on this clonotype: One end of the junction does not line up with germline, which may come from a read error. The rearrangement uses TRBV7-3 and TRBJ2-5; the D gene is possibly TRBD1 (6 bases). This CDR3 has 15 residues. Germline V gene data show CDR1 as SGHTA and CDR2 as FQGTGA. The CDR3 nucleotides are TGCGCCAGCAGCCAAGTTTGGGGGCCAGAAGAGACCCAGTACTTC. It codes for CASSQVWGPEETQYF.

This clonotype was recorded at least ten times. J is TRBJ1-3 and V is TRBV7-9; a weak D match, TRBD1 (6 bases). Looked up from germline, CDR1 is SEHNR and CDR2 is FQNEAQ (reference sequence). The V and J ends lost 11 bases and 3 bases respectively, with 17 bases between them. The length of the CDR3 is 14 residues. The CDR3 nucleotides read TGTGCCCATCATCACCAGGGGCGTGGAAACACCATATATTTT. It translates to CAHHHQGRGNTIYF. The full variable domain, completed using reference TRBV7-9 and TRBJ1-3, is DTGVSQNPRHKITKRGQNVTFRCDPISEHNRLYWYRQTLGQGPEFLTYFQNEAQLEKSRLLSDRFSAERPKGSFSTLEIQRTEQGDSAMYLCAHHHQGRGNTIYFGEGSWLTVV.

This clonotype is a singleton in its sample. The genes are TRBV7-9 and TRBJ2-5; D perhaps matches TRBD2 (6 bases). With 3 bases removed from V and 5 bases from J, the gap between germline ends came to 16 bases. CDR1 and CDR2 (germline): SEHNR, FQNEAQ (reference sequence). This CDR3 region has 15 residues. The CDR3 here is CASSLIGGAQETQYF. CDR3 DNA: TGTGCCAGCAGCTTGATTGGAGGGGCGCAGGAGACCCAGTACTTC. Based on the CDR3 plus reference TRBV7-9 and TRBJ2-5, the full variable domain is DTGVSQNPRHKITKRGQNVTFRCDPISEHNRLYWYRQTLGQGPEFLTYFQNEAQLEKSRLLSDRFSAERPKGSFSTLEIQRTEQGDSAMYLCASSLIGGAQETQYFGPGTRLLVL.

This clonotype appeared a few times. The V call is TRBV5-1, the J call TRBJ2-5; D uncertain. Between the trimmed V and J ends, which lost 0 bases and 2 bases, there was a span of 11 bases. The CDR3 spans 15 residues. Germline CDR1 and CDR2: SGHRS and YFSETQ. CDR3 in amino acids: CASSLEQRLQETQYF. CDR3 bases: TGCGCCAGCAGCTTGGAACAAAGGCTGCAAGAGACCCAGTACTTC.

The chain links TRBV7-9 to TRBJ2-7, with 7 bases fitting TRBD2. Per the germline V gene, CDR1 is SEHNR and CDR2 is FQNEAQ (reference sequence). The CDR3 runs to 18 residues. Unmatched junction bases numbered 19, after V lost 5 bases and J lost 3 bases. The CDR3, as DNA: TGTGCCAGCAGCCAATCCCCGGGACCAGCGGGAATAGGCTACGAGCAGTACTTC. Its protein product is CASSQSPGPAGIGYEQYF.

This rearrangement joins TRBV6-1 to TRBJ2-2; D is perhaps TRBD2 (6 bases). The germline CDR1 and CDR2 sequences are MNHNS and SASEGT. The CDR3 is made up of 15 amino acids. The V end was cut by 8 bases, the J end by 4 bases, with 17 bases between. CDR3 DNA: TGTGCCAGCGGCGAGGGCGGAGCGGGCACCGGGGAGCTGTTTTTT. The encoded protein is CASGEGGAGTGELFF.

CDR3 sequence: CASSPEPRQGARTEAFF. The CDR3 region has the DNA TGTGCCAGCAGCCCCGAGCCGAGACAGGGGGCGAGGACTGAAGCTTTCTTT. The V gene is TRBV7-2, the J gene TRBJ1-1; 10 positions agree with TRBD1. CDR3 size: 17 residues. Germline CDR1 is SGHTA and CDR2 is FQGNSA. V lost 5 bases and J lost 5; bases outside the gene matches: 14.